The clone carrying this TCR beta chain was detected a few times. Its matching antigen is unknown. The sample belongs to a study of T cell repertoires in cytomegalovirus infection. For the study at large: Epitope selection comprised recently identified HLA-C-restricted CMV epitopes and well-studied HLA-B-restricted CMV epitopes. The public TCR beta signatures pointed to both CMV infection and matching HLA type. Study conclusions and caveats: Dominating the ex vivo response were HLA-C-restricted CMV-specific TCR beta clonotypes. CMV carriers having the relevant HLA were flagged by cumulative public TCR beta family frequency.

MiXCR, applied by TCRdb to the reads, yields one record per CDR3 protein. This table has around 47,000 distinct CDR3 sequences, around a fifth appearing once. The CDR3 runs to 15 residues. V shed 0 bases and J shed 8 bases, with 14 bases lying between them. Germline CDR1 and CDR2: SGDLS and YYNGEE. The V and J genes are TRBV9 and TRBJ1-4, with D uncertain. This TCR was recovered from a human donor in good health (CMV status not recorded). Some clones in this sample may be carry-over from other donors' samples. Material: CD8+ T cells from cultured PBMCs, obtained from culture after CMV antigen stimulation. CDR3 amino acids: CASSVAEDVGEKLFF. The CDR3 region has the DNA TGTGCCAGCAGCGTAGCTGAGGACGTTGGGGAAAAACTGTTTTTT.